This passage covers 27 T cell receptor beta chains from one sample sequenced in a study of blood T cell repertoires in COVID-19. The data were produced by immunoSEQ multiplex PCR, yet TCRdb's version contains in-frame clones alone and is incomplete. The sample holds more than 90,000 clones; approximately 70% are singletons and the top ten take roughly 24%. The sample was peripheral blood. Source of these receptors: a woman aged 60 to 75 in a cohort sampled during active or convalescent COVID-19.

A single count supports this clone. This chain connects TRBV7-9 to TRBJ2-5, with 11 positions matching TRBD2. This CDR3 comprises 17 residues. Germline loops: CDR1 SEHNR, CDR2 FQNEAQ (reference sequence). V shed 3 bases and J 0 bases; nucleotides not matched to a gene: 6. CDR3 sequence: CASSFSLAGGHQETQYF. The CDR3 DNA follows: TGTGCCAGCAGCTTTTCTCTAGCGGGGGGTCACCAAGAGACCCAGTACTTC.

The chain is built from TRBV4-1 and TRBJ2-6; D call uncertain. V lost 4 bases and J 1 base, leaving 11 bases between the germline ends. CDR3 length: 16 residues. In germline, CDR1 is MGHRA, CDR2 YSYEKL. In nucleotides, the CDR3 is TGCGCCAGCAGCCTAGTAGCTCAGTCTGGGGCCAACGTCCTGACTTTC. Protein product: CASSLVAQSGANVLTF.

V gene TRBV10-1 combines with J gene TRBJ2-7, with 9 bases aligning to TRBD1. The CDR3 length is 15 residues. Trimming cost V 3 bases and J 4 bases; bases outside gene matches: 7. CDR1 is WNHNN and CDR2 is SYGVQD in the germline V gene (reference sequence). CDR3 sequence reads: CASSDAGQGRYEQYF. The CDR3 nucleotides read TGCGCCAGCAGTGATGCCGGACAGGGGCGATACGAGCAGTACTTC.

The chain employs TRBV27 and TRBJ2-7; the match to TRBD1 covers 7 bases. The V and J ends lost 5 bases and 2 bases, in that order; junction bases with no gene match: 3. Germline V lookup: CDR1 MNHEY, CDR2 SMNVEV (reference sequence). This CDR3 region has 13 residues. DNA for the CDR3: TGTGCCAGCAGTCCAGGGGGTACCTACGAGCAGTACTTC. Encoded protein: CASSPGGTYEQYF.

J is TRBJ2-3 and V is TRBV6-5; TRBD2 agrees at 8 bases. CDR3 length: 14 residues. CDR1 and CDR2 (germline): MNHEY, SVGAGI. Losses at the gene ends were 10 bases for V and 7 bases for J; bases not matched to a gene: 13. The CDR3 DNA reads TGTGCCACCGCGGGGGGCTCAGAGCGTAATACGCAGTATTTT. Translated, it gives CATAGGSERNTQYF.

The CDR3 region is CASSLNMGQTNTEAFF. CDR3 DNA: TGTGCCAGCTCACTTAATATGGGACAGACGAACACTGAAGCTTTCTTT. The V gene is TRBV18, the J gene TRBJ1-1; 7 bases match TRBD1. This CDR3 has 16 amino acids. V lost 4 bases to trimming and J lost 1 base; unmatched junction nucleotides: 9. Germline V gives CDR1 KGHSH, CDR2 LQKENI.

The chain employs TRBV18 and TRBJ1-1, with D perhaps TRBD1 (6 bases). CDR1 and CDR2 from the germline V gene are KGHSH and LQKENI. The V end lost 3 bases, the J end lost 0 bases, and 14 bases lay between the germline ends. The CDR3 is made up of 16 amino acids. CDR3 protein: CASSPTGRGMNTEAFF. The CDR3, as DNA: TGTGCCAGCTCACCTACAGGGAGGGGGATGAACACTGAAGCTTTCTTT.

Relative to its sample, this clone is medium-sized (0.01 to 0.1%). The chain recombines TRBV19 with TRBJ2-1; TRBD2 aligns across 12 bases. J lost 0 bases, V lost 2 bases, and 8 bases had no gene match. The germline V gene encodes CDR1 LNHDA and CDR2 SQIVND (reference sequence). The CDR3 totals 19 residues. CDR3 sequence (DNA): TGTGCCAGTAGTATAACAGCTAGCGGGGGGGACAGCTCCTACAATGAGCAGTTCTTC. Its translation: CASSITASGGDSSYNEQFF.

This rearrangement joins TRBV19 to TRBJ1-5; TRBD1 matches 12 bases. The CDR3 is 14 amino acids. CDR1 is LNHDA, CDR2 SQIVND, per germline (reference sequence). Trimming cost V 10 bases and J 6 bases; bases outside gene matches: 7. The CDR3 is CATWDRGQGQPQHF. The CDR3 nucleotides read TGTGCCACCTGGGACAGGGGGCAAGGTCAGCCCCAGCATTTT.

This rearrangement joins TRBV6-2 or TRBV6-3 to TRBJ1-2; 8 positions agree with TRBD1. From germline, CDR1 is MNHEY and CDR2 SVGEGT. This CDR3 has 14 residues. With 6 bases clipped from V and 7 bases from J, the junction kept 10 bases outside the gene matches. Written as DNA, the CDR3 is TGTGCCAGCAGCAACACAGGGGGTCTGGTTGGCTACACCTTC. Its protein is CASSNTGGLVGYTF.

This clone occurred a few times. CDR3 loop: CASSSPLEGEKLFF. Written as DNA, the CDR3 is TGTGCCAGCAGTTCCCCCCTGGAGGGAGAAAAACTGTTTTTT. V usage is TRBV28 and J usage is TRBJ1-4; D remains ambiguous. The CDR3 totals 14 residues. Germline V gene data show CDR1 as MDHEN and CDR2 as SYDVKM. V was pared by 4 bases and J by 8 bases, with 14 bases between. Based on the CDR3 plus reference TRBV28 and TRBJ1-4, the full variable domain is DVKVTQSSRYLVKRTGEKVFLECVQDMDHENMFWYRQDPGLGLRLIYFSYDVKMKEKGDIPEGYSVSREKKERFSLILESASTNQTSMYLCASSSPLEGEKLFFGSGTQLSVL.

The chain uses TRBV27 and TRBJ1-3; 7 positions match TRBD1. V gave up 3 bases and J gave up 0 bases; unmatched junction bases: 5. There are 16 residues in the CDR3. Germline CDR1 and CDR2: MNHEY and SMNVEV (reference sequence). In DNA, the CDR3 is TGTGCCAGCAGTTTTTCGGCAGGGGGCTCTGGAAACACCATATATTTT. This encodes CASSFSAGGSGNTIYF.

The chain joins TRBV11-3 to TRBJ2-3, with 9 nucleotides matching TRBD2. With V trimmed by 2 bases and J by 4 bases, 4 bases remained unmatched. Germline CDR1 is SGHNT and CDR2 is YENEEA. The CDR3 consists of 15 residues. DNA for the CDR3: TGTGCCAGCAGCTTACGGCGGGGGGGCGCAGATACGCAGTATTTT. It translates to CASSLRRGGADTQYF.

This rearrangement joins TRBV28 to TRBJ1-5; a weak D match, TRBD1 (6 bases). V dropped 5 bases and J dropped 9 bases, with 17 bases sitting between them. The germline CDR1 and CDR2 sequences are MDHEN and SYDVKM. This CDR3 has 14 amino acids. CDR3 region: CASSQQGAVRPQHF. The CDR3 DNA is TGTGCCAGCAGTCAACAGGGAGCTGTCCGGCCCCAGCATTTT.

As DNA, the CDR3 is TGTGCCAGCAGCTTAGTTGTCAGGCAAGAGACCCAGTACTTC. Amino acids: CASSLVVRQETQYF. V is TRBV7-2 and J is TRBJ2-5; D is ambiguous. V dropped 1 base and J dropped 2 bases, with 8 bases sitting between them. CDR3 length equals 14 residues. Germline CDR1 reads SGHTA; CDR2 reads FQGNSA.

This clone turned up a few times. CDR3 region: CASSSGGTQETQYF. CDR3 bases: TGCGCCAGCTCTAGCGGGGGGACACAAGAGACCCAGTACTTC. This chain uses TRBV10-1 with TRBJ2-5; 11 positions match TRBD2. This CDR3 contains 14 residues. V was pared by 8 bases and J by 2 bases, with 4 bases of the junction left unmatched. CDR1 and CDR2 (germline): WNHNN, SYGVQD (reference sequence).

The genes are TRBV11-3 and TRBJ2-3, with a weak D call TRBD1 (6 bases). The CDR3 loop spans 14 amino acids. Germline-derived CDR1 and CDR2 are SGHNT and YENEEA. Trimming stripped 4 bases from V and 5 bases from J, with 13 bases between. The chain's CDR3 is CASSSGTSGDTQYF. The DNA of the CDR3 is TGTGCCAGCAGCTCCGGGACATCGGGAGATACGCAGTATTTT.

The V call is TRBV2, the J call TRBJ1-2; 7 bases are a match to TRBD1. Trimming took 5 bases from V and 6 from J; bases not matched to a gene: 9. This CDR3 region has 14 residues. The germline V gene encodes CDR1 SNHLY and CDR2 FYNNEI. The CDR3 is CASSSIRGGNGYTF. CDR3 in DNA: TGTGCCAGCAGTTCGATACGAGGGGGCAATGGCTACACCTTC.

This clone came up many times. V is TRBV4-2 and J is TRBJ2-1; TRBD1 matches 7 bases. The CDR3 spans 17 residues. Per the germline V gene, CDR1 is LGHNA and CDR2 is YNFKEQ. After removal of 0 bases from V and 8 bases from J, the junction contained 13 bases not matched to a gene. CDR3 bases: TGTGCCAGCAGCCAAGATCCAGGGACAGATACGTGGGATGAGCAGTTCTTC. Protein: CASSQDPGTDTWDEQFF.

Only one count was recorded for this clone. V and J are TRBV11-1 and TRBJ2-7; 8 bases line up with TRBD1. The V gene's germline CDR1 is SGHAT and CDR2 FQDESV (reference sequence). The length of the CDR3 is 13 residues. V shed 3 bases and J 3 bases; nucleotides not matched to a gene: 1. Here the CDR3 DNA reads TGTGCCAGCAGCTTGGACAGGGTCTACGAGCAGTACTTC. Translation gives CASSLDRVYEQYF.

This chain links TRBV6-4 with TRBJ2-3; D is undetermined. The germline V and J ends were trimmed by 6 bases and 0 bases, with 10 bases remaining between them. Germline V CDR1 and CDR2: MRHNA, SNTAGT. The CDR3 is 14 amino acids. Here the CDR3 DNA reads TGTGCCAGCAGGCGTGAACCTAGCACAGATACGCAGTATTTT. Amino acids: CASRREPSTDTQYF.

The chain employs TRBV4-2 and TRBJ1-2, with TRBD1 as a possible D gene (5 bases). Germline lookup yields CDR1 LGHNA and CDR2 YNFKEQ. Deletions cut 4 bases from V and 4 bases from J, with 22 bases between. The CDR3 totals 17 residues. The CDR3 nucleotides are TGTGCCAGCAGCCTAACTCCCGGAGACAGAAGGCTCTATGGCTACACCTTC. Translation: CASSLTPGDRRLYGYTF.

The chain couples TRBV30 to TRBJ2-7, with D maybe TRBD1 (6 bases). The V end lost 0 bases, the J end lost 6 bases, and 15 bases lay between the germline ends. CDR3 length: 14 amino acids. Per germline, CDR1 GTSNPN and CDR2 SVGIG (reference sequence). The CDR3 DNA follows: TGTGCCTGGAGTGTTCCCACAGGGACGGGCGAGCAGTACTTC. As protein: CAWSVPTGTGEQYF. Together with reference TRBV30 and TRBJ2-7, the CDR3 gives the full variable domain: SQTIHQWPATLVQPVGSPLSLECTVEGTSNPNLYWYRQAAGRGLQLLFYSVGIGQISSEVPQNLSASRPQDRQFILSSKKLLLSDSGFYLCAWSVPTGTGEQYFGPGTRLTVT.

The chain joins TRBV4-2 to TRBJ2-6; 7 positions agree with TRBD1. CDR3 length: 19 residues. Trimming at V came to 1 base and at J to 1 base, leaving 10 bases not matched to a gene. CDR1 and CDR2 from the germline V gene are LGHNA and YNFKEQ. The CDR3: CASSQVGGQATSGANVLTF. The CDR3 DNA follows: TGTGCCAGCAGCCAAGTAGGAGGACAGGCAACATCTGGGGCCAACGTCCTGACTTTC.

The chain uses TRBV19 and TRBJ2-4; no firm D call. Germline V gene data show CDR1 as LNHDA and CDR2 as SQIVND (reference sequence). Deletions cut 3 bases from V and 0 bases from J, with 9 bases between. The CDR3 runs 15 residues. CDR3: CASSMVTGAKNIQYF. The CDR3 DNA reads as TGTGCCAGTAGTATGGTAACGGGAGCCAAAAACATTCAGTACTTC.

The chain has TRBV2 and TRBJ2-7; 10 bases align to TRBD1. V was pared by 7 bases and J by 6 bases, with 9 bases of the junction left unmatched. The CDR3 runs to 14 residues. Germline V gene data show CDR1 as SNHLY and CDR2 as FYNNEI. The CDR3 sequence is CASNQPGQGTEQYF. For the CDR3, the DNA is TGTGCCAGCAATCAACCGGGACAGGGGACCGAGCAGTACTTC.

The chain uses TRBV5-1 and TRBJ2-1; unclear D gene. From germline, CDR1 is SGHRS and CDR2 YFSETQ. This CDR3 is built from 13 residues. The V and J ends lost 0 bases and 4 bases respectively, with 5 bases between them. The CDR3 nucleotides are TGCGCCAGCAGCTTGGACAGTTACAATGAGCAGTTCTTC. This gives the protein CASSLDSYNEQFF. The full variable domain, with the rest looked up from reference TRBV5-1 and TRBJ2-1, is KAGVTQTPRYLIKTRGQQVTLSCSPISGHRSVSWYQQTPGQGLQFLFEYFSETQRNKGNFPGRFSGRQFSNSRSEMNVSTLELGDSALYLCASSLDSYNEQFFGPGTRLTVL.